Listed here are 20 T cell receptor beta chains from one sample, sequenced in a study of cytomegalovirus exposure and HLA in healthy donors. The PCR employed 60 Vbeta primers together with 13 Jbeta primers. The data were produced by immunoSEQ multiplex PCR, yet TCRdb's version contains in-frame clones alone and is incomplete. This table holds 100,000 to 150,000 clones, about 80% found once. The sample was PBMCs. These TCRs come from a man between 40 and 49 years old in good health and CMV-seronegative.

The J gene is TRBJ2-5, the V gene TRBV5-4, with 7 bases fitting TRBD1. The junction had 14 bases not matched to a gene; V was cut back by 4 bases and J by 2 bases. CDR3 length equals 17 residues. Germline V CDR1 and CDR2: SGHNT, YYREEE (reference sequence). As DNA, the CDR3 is TGTGCCAGCAGCCCGGGACAGCGCTTAGGGGAGCAAGAGACCCAGTACTTC. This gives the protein CASSPGQRLGEQETQYF.

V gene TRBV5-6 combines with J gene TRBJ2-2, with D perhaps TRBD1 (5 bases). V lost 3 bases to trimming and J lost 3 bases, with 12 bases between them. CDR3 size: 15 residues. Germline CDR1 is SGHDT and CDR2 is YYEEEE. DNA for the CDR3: TGTGCCAGCAGCTACAGGCAGATCCACACCGGGGAGCTGTTTTTT. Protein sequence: CASSYRQIHTGELFF.

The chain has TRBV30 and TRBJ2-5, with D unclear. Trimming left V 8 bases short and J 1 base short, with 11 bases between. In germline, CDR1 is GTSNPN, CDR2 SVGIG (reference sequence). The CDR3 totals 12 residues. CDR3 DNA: TGTGCCCAGTTACCGGGCCAAGAGACCCAGTACTTC. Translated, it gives CAQLPGQETQYF.

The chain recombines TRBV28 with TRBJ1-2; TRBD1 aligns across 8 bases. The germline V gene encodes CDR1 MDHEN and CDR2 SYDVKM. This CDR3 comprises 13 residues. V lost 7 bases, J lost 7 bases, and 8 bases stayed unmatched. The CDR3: CASNYPGGRGYTF. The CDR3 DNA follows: TGTGCCAGCAATTACCCAGGGGGCCGTGGCTACACCTTC.

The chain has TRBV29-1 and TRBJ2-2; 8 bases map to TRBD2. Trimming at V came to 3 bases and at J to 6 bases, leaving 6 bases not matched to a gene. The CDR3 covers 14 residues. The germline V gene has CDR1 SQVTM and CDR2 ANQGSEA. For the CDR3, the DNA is TGCAGCGTTGAGGGGTTAGCGGGATCCGGGGAGCTGTTTTTT. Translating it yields CSVEGLAGSGELFF.

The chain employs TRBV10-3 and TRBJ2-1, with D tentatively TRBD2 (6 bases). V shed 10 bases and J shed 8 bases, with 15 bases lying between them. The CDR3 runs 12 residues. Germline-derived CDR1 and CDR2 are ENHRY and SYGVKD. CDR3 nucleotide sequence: TGTGCCAGCACCGGGAGAGCTGATGAGCAGTTCTTC. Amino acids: CASTGRADEQFF.

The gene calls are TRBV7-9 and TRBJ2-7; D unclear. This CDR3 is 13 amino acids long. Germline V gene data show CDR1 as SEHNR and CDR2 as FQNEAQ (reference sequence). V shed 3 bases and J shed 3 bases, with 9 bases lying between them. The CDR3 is CASSFGRSYEQYF. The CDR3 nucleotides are TGTGCCAGCAGCTTTGGTAGGAGCTACGAGCAGTACTTC.

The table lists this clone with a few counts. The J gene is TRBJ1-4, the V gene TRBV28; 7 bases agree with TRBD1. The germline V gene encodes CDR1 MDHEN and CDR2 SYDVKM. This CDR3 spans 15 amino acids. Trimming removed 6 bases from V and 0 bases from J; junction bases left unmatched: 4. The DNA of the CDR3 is TGTGCCAGCAGCCCGACAGGGACAACTAATGAAAAACTGTTTTTT. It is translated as CASSPTGTTNEKLFF. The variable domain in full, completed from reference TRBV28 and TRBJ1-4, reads DVKVTQSSRYLVKRTGEKVFLECVQDMDHENMFWYRQDPGLGLRLIYFSYDVKMKEKGDIPEGYSVSREKKERFSLILESASTNQTSMYLCASSPTGTTNEKLFFGSGTQLSVL.

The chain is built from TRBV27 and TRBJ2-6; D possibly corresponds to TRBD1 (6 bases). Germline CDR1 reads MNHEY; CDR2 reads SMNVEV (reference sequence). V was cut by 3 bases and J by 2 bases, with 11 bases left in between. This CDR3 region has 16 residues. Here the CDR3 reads CASSFGQSAGANVLTF. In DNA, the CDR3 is TGTGCCAGCAGTTTCGGACAGTCAGCTGGGGCCAACGTCCTGACTTTC.

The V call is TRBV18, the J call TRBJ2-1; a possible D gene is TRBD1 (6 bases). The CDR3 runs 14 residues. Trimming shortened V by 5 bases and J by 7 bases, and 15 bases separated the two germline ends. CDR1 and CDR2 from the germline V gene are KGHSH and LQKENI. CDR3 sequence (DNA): TGTGCCAGCTCAGATAGGGGGAACGATAATGAGCAGTTCTTC. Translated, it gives CASSDRGNDNEQFF.

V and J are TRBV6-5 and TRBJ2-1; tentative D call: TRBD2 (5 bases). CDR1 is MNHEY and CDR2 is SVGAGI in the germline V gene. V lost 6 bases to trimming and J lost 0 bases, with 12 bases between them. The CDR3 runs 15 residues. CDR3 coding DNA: TGTGCCAGCAGACGCGGGTTGAGCTCCTACAATGAGCAGTTCTTC. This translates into CASRRGLSSYNEQFF.

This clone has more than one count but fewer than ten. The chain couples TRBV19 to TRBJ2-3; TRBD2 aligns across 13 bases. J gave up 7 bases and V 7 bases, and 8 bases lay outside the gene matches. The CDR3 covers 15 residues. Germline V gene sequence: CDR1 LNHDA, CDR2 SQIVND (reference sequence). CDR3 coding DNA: TGTGCCAGTAAACAACTAGCGGGGGGGCCAAATACGCAGTATTTT. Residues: CASKQLAGGPNTQYF. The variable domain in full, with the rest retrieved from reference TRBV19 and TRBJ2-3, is DGGITQSPKYLFRKEGQNVTLSCEQNLNHDAMYWYRQDPGQGLRLIYYSQIVNDFQKGDIAEGYSVSREKKESFPLTVTSAQKNPTAFYLCASKQLAGGPNTQYFGPGTRLTVL.

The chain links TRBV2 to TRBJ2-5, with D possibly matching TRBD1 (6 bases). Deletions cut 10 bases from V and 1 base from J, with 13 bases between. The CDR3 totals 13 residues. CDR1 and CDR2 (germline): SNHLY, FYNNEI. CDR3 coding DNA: TGTGCCACCGTTCAGGGGACCCAAGAGACCCAGTACTTC. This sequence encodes CATVQGTQETQYF.

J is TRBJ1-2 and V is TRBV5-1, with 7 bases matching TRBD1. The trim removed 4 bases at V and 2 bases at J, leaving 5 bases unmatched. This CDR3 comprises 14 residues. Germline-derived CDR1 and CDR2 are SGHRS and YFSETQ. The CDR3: CASSASTGNYGYTF. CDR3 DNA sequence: TGCGCCAGCAGCGCCTCGACAGGGAACTATGGCTACACCTTC.

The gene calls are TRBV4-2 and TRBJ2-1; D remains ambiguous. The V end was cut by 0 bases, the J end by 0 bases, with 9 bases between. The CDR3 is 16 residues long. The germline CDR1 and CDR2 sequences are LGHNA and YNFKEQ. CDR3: CASSQEPVLSYNEQFF. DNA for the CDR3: TGTGCCAGCAGCCAAGAACCAGTGCTCTCCTACAATGAGCAGTTCTTC.

CDR3 DNA: TGTGCCAGCAGCCGGGGACTAGCGGGAGCCTCAGATACGCAGTATTTT. Translation: CASSRGLAGASDTQYF. V is TRBV7-3 and J is TRBJ2-3; 14 nucleotides match TRBD2. The CDR3 runs to 16 residues. Germline assignment: CDR1 SGHTA and CDR2 FQGTGA. V trimming: 5 bases; J trimming: 4 bases; junction bases outside the gene matches: 5.

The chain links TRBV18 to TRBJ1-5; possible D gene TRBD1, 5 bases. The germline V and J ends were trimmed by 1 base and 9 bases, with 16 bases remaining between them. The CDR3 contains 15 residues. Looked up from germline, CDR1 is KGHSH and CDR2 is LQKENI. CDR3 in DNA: TGTGCCAGCTCACCACGGGACTCCCCGGAGCGGCCCCAGCATTTT. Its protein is CASSPRDSPERPQHF.

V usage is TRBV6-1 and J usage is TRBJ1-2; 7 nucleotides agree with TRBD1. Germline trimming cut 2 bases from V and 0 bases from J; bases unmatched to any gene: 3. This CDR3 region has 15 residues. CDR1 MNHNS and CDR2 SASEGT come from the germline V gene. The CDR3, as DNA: TGTGCCAGCAGTGAATTTGGGACAGCTAACTATGGCTACACCTTC. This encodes CASSEFGTANYGYTF.

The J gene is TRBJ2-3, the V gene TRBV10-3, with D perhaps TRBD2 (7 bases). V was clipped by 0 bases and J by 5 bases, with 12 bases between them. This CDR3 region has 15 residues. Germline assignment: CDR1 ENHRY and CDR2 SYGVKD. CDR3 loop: CAISESVRGGDTQYF. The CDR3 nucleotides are TGTGCCATCAGTGAGTCTGTTAGGGGGGGAGATACGCAGTATTTT.

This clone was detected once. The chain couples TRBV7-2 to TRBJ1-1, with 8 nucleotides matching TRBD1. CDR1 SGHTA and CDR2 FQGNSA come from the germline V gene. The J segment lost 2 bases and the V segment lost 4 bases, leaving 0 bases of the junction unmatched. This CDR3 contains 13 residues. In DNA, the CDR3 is TGTGCCAGCAGCTCAGGGGGCAACACTGAAGCTTTCTTT. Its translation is CASSSGGNTEAFF.